This TCR beta chain was profiled in a study of T cells in Graves' hyperthyroidism and ophthalmopathy. Exclusion criteria comprised uncontrolled infection, other autoimmune disease, pregnancy or lactation. CDR3 length: 12 amino acids. V lost 2 bases and J lost 10, with 9 bases in between. CDR1 is PRHDT, CDR2 FYEKMQ, per germline (reference sequence). This clonotype has ten or more counts. Amplification of TCR beta CDR3 regions used RNA as the template. TCR CDR3 underwent first-round RT-PCR with the HTBI primer set. TCRdb re-called the multiplex PCR reads with MiXCR, one entry per CDR3 protein. Of 250,000 or so distinct CDR3 sequences in the sample, roughly 15% were seen once.

V is TRBV13 and J is TRBJ2-4; D ambiguous. The sequenced material came from blood. The sequence derives from a woman in her forties with Graves' hyperthyroidism that later progressed to Graves' ophthalmopathy. The CDR3 spells CASSLRGGIQYF. The CDR3 DNA reads as TGTGCCAGCAGCTTACGAGGTGGGATTCAGTACTTC.